This T cell receptor (beta chain) was identified during a study of blood T cell repertoires in COVID-19. Sequencing was performed with immunoSEQ multiplex PCR; in TCRdb, only in-frame clones are kept and a portion is missing. There are some 380,000 clones in the sample; around 87% occur only once, and under 1.5% lies in the top ten. All recovered Cohort 3 donors got two negative PCRs, got clearance, or saw symptom resolution. V dropped 5 bases and J dropped 7 bases, with 15 bases sitting between them. Germline V CDR1 and CDR2: MNHNS, SASEGT. The CDR3 length is 15 residues. Sequencing input: PBMCs or T cells enriched from blood (not recorded which). V gene TRBV6-1 combines with J gene TRBJ1-6; weak D call: TRBD1 (6 bases). The receptor comes from a man aged 25 to 40 who had recovered from COVID-19. The CDR3 loop is CASSQPGQRNSPLHF. DNA for the CDR3: TGTGCCAGCAGTCAACCAGGACAGAGAAATTCACCCCTCCACTTT.